The rows below give T cell receptor beta chains drawn from one sample of a study of brain T cells in children with intractable seizures. Measured with immunoSEQ multiplex PCR; TCRdb has only the in-frame clones, and not every one. The table has several thousand clones, 69% seen once. The sample here was resected brain tissue, taken at surgery. These receptors were collected from a girl aged 2-10 years with tuberous sclerosis and intractable seizures. The conserved cysteine and the conserved F or W are not part of the CDR3 here.

v_call: TRBV2; cdr3_aa: ASTWLAGGIQY
v_call: TRBV3-1/TRBV3-2; cdr3_aa: ASSSGQGVVSPLH
v_call: TRBV7-9; cdr3_aa: ASSSRQGSASDGYT
v_call: TRBV13; cdr3_aa: ASSLKGSYEQF
v_call: TRBV4-1; cdr3_aa: ASSPDFYNEQF
v_call: TRBV5-1; cdr3_aa: ASSLAYGASGTDTQY
v_call: TRBV5-1; cdr3_aa: ASSSWRGGKHPEAF
v_call: TRBV5-6; cdr3_aa: ASSFGGFYNEQF
v_call: TRBV28; cdr3_aa: ASSLSSYRSSPLH
v_call: TRBV19; cdr3_aa: ASNSGTDNSPLH
v_call: TRBV9; cdr3_aa: ASSVESQTGRAF